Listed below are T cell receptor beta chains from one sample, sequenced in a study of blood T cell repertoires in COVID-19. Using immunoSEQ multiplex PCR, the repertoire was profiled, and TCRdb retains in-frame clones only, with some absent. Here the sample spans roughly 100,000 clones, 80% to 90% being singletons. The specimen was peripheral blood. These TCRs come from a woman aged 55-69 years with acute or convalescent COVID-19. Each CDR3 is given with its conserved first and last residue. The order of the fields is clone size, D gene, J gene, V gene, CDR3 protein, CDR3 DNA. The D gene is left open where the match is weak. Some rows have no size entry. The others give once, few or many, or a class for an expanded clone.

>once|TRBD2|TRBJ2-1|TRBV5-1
CASSTGGSYNEQFF
TGCGCCAGCAGTACGGGCGGGAGCTACAATGAGCAGTTCTTC
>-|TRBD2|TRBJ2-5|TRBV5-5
CASSLPSGAGTQYF
TGTGCCAGCAGCTTGCCTAGCGGGGCAGGAACCCAGTACTTC
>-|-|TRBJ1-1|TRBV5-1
CASSLGQSMNTEAFF
TGCGCCAGCAGCTTGGGACAGTCCATGAACACTGAAGCTTTCTTT
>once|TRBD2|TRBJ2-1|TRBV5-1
CASSLTSGAGNEQFF
TGCGCCAGCAGCTTGACTAGCGGGGCAGGAAATGAGCAGTTCTTC
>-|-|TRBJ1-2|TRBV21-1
CASSKKSRGDYGYTF
TGTGCCAGCAGCAAAAAATCCCGGGGTGATTATGGCTACACCTTC
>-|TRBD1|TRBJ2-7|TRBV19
CASSSRGTGDREQYF
TGTGCCAGTAGTTCCCGGGGGACAGGGGATCGAGAGCAGTACTTC
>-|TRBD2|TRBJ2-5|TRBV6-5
CASSLAGGGRTQYF
TGTGCCAGCAGTCTAGCGGGAGGGGGACGGACCCAGTACTTC
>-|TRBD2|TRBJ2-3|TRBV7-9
CASSLVQGLAGSTDTQYF
TGTGCCAGCAGCTTAGTCCAGGGACTAGCAGGAAGCACAGATACGCAGTATTTT
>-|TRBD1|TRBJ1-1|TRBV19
CASRQTGVDTEAFF
TGTGCCAGTAGACAGACAGGGGTAGACACTGAAGCTTTCTTT
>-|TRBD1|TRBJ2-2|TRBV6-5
CASSNDRVKTGELFF
TGTGCCAGCAGCAACGACAGGGTAAAAACCGGGGAGCTGTTTTTT
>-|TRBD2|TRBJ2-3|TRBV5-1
CASSLEESGRTDTQYF
TGCGCCAGCAGCTTGGAAGAGAGCGGGAGGACAGATACGCAGTATTTT
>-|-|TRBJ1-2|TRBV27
CASSSPGDTYGYTF
TGTGCCAGCAGTTCGCCAGGGGATACCTATGGCTACACCTTC
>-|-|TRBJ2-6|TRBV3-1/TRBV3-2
CASSQVRPGANVLTF
TGTGCCAGCAGCCAAGTCAGGCCTGGGGCCAACGTCCTGACTTTC
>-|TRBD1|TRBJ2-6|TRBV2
CASRGGQGLRTGANVLTF
TGTGCCAGCAGGGGAGGACAGGGACTGAGGACTGGGGCCAACGTCCTGACTTTC
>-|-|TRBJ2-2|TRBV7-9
CASSSPVGELFF
TGTGCCAGCAGCTCCCCCGTTGGGGAGCTGTTTTTT
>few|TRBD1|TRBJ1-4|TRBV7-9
CASSTGTGVRTNEKLFF
TGTGCCAGCAGCACCGGGACAGGGGTGAGAACTAATGAAAAACTGTTTTTT
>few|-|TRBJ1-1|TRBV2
CASTQGGTEAFF
TGTGCCAGCACCCAGGGTGGCACTGAAGCTTTCTTT
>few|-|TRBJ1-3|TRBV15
CATSRDIQGSGNTIYF
TGTGCCACCAGCAGAGATATACAGGGCTCTGGAAACACCATATATTTT
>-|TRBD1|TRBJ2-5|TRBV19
CASSMGTAFQETQYF
TGTGCCAGTAGTATGGGGACAGCGTTTCAAGAGACCCAGTACTTC
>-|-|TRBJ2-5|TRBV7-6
CASSSGSQETQYF
TGTGCCAGCAGCTCCGGGAGCCAAGAGACCCAGTACTTC
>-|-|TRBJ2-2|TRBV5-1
CASRQEVHTGELFF
TGCGCCAGCCGACAGGAGGTACACACCGGGGAGCTGTTTTTT
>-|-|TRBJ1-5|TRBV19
CASRNRVGGNQPQHF
TGTGCCAGTAGGAACAGGGTGGGGGGCAATCAGCCCCAGCATTTT
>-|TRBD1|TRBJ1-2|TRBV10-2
CASSESLARGQLYGYTF
TGCGCCAGCAGTGAGTCGTTAGCCCGGGGACAGCTCTATGGCTACACCTTC
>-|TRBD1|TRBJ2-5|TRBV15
CATSVPGQGVETQYF
TGTGCCACCAGCGTACCGGGACAGGGTGTTGAGACCCAGTACTTC
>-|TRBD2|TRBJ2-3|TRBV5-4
CASSRGTSGSPSTDTQYF
TGTGCCAGCAGCCGTGGCACTAGCGGGAGCCCCAGCACAGATACGCAGTATTTT
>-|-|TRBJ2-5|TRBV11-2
CASSFTRGETQYF
TGTGCCAGCAGCTTTACGAGAGGGGAGACCCAGTACTTC
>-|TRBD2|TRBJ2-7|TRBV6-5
CASSYWGGRAVEQYF
TGTGCCAGCAGTTACTGGGGCGGGAGGGCCGTGGAGCAGTACTTC
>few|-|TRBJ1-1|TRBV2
CASTSAGRGTEAFF
TGTGCCAGCACCTCCGCCGGGCGGGGCACTGAAGCTTTCTTT
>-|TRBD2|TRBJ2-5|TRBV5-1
CASSLGAGVKTQYF
TGCGCCAGCAGCTTGGGGGCGGGAGTAAAGACCCAGTACTTC
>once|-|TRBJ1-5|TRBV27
CASTARWGSLQPQHF
TGTGCCAGCACCGCCCGGTGGGGCAGTCTTCAGCCCCAGCATTTT
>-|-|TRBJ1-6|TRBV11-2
CASSLGSSPLHF
TGTGCCAGCAGCTTAGGGAGCTCACCCCTCCACTTT
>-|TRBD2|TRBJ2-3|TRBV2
CASRRLAGRTDTQYF
TGTGCCAGCAGACGACTAGCGGGTCGCACAGATACGCAGTATTTT
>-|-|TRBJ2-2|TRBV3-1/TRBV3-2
CASSQAGSTGELFF
TGTGCCAGCAGCCAAGCCGGGTCCACCGGGGAGCTGTTTTTT
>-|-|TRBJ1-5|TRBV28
CASSLAEPYSNQPQHF
TGTGCCAGCAGTTTAGCGGAACCTTATAGCAATCAGCCCCAGCATTTT
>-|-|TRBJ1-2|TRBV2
CASMAEVTNYGYTF
TGTGCCAGCATGGCAGAAGTTACTAACTATGGCTACACCTTC
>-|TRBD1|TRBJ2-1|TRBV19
CASRGQGIEQFF
TGTGCCAGTAGGGGACAGGGGATTGAGCAGTTCTTC
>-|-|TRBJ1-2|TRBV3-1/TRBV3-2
CASSQTNRANYGYTF
TGTGCCAGCAGCCAAACGAACAGGGCCAACTATGGCTACACCTTC
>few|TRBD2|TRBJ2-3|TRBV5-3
CARSPLAGVLGTDTQYF
TGTGCCAGAAGCCCGCTAGCGGGAGTCCTTGGCACAGATACGCAGTATTTT
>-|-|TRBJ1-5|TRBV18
CASSPGQGQPQHF
TGTGCCAGCTCACCTGGACAAGGTCAGCCCCAGCATTTT
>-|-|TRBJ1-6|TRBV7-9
CASRSSRGTYNSPLHF
TGTGCCAGCAGATCCTCCAGGGGTACTTATAATTCACCCCTCCACTTT
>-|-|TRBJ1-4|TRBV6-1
CASSETPGATNEKLFF
TGTGCCAGCAGTGAGACCCCAGGCGCAACTAATGAAAAACTGTTTTTT
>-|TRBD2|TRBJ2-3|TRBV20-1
CSASEASGGLDTQYF
TGCAGTGCTAGTGAGGCTAGCGGGGGCCTAGATACGCAGTATTTT
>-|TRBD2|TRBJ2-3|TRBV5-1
CASSLGGGRAGDTQYF
TGCGCCAGCAGCTTGGGCGGCGGGAGGGCCGGGGATACGCAGTATTTT
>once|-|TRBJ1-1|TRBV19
CASSARQYTEAFF
TGTGCCAGTAGTGCGCGACAGTACACTGAAGCTTTCTTT
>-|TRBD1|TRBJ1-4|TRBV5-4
CASSLAGTVNEKLFF
TGTGCCAGCAGCTTGGCCGGGACAGTTAATGAAAAACTGTTTTTT
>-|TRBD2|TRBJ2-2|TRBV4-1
CASSQVLAGIGELFF
TGCGCCAGCAGCCAAGTTCTAGCGGGAATCGGGGAGCTGTTTTTT
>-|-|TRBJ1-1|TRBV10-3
CAISETGGVGTEAFF
TGTGCCATCAGTGAGACGGGGGGGGTTGGTACTGAAGCTTTCTTT
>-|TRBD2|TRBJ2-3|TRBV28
CSYRGENTDTQYF
TGTTCTTACCGGGGGGAGAACACAGATACGCAGTATTTT
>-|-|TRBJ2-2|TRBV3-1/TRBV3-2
CASSQVLIGGNTGELFF
TGTGCCAGCAGCCAAGTTTTGATCGGGGGGAACACCGGGGAGCTGTTTTTT
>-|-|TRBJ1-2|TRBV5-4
CASSLGVFPGGPNYGYTF
TGTGCCAGCAGCTTGGGGGTTTTCCCCGGGGGGCCTAACTATGGCTACACCTTC
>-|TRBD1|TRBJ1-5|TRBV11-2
CASSAGTGGKYSNQPQHF
TGTGCCAGCAGCGCGGGGACAGGGGGCAAGTATAGCAATCAGCCCCAGCATTTT
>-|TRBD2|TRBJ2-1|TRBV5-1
CASSLTTAGPGNEQFF
TGCGCCAGCAGCCTAACAACAGCGGGGCCGGGGAATGAGCAGTTCTTC
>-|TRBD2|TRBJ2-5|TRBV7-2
CASSLTGLAGGQETQYF
TGTGCCAGCAGCTTAACCGGACTAGCGGGAGGCCAAGAGACCCAGTACTTC